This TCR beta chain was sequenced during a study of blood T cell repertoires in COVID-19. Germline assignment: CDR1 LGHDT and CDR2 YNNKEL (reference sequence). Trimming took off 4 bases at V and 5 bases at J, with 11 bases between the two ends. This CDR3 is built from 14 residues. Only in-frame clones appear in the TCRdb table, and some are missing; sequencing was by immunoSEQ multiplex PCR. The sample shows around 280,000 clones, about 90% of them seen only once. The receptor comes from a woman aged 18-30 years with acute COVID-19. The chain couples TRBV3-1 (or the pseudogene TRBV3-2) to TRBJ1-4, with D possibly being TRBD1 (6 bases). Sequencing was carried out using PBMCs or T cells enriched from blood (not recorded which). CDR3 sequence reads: CASSLRTVNEKLFF. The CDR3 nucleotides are TGTGCCAGCAGCCTGCGGACAGTAAATGAAAAACTGTTTTTT.